The 27 T cell receptor beta chains in this list originate from one sample, sequenced in a study of PD-L1 blockade in urothelial cancer. The table came from immunoSEQ multiplex PCR; TCRdb's copy has only in-frame clones and leaves some out. The table records 100,000 or so clones, roughly nine tenths of them present only once. The sequenced sample was PBMCs, obtained around atezolizumab (anti-PD-L1) treatment. These receptors all stem from a woman at least 80 years old with urothelial cancer.

The V call is TRBV2, the J call TRBJ1-1; 7 positions match TRBD1. There are 12 residues in the CDR3. From germline, CDR1 is SNHLY and CDR2 FYNNEI. V was pared by 4 bases and J by 6 bases, with 2 bases of the junction left unmatched. CDR3 region: CASSGQGAEAFF. CDR3 coding DNA: TGTGCCAGCAGTGGGCAGGGGGCTGAAGCTTTCTTT.

J is TRBJ2-1 and V is TRBV21-1; TRBD2, the table's D call, was not compared with the DNA. TRBV21-1 is deemed a pseudogene. The CDR3 totals 17 residues. The CDR3: CASSKRETSGKNNEQFF. The CDR3 coding sequence is TGTGCCAGCAGCAAAAGGGAAACTAGCGGCAAGAACAATGAGCAGTTCTTC.

This chain connects TRBV28 to TRBJ2-7; 13 nucleotides agree with TRBD2. V gave up 5 bases and J gave up 4 bases; unmatched junction bases: 8. The CDR3 spans 16 residues. Germline V gene sequence: CDR1 MDHEN, CDR2 SYDVKM. This chain's CDR3 is CASSLSGTSGKYEQYF. The CDR3, as DNA: TGTGCCAGCAGTCTCTCCGGGACTAGCGGGAAGTACGAGCAGTACTTC.

In its sample, this clone was seen a few times. The genes are TRBV28 and TRBJ2-7, with 8 bases matching TRBD1. Trimming at V came to 5 bases and at J to 3 bases, leaving 6 bases not matched to a gene. The V gene's germline CDR1 is MDHEN and CDR2 SYDVKM. The CDR3 spans 14 residues. The CDR3 nucleotides are TGTGCCAGCAGTCAAACAGGACAGGGCTACGAGCAGTACTTC. Its protein is CASSQTGQGYEQYF.

The V gene is TRBV7-8, the J gene TRBJ2-7; TRBD2 aligns across 13 bases. This CDR3 has 15 amino acids. Per the germline V gene, CDR1 is SGHVS and CDR2 is FQNEAQ. With V trimmed by 4 bases and J by 5 bases, 5 bases remained unmatched. In DNA form, the CDR3 reads TGTGCCAGCAGCTCACTAGCGGGAGGGCCCCACGAGCAGTACTTC. As protein: CASSSLAGGPHEQYF.

The rearrangement uses TRBV5-4 and TRBJ2-6; D gene uncertain. The germline V gene encodes CDR1 SGHNT and CDR2 YYREEE (reference sequence). CDR3 length: 15 residues. V shed 0 bases and J shed 4 bases, with 8 bases lying between them. The CDR3 DNA sequence: TGTGCCAGCAGCTTGGGGCACACCGGGGCCAACGTCCTGACTTTC. This sequence encodes CASSLGHTGANVLTF.

The V gene is TRBV7-2, the J gene TRBJ2-3; TRBD1 matches 9 bases. This CDR3 region has 16 residues. CDR1 SGHTA and CDR2 FQGNSA come from the germline V gene. V dropped 6 bases and J dropped 7; count of bases not matched to a gene: 14. The CDR3 protein is CASSPPGQGLSNTQYF. The CDR3, as DNA: TGTGCCAGCAGTCCCCCGGGACAGGGTCTTAGCAATACGCAGTATTTT. Complete variable domain (other parts from reference TRBV7-2 and TRBJ2-3): GAGVSQSPSNKVTEKGKDVELRCDPISGHTALYWYRQSLGQGLEFLIYFQGNSAPDKSGLPSDRFSAERTGGSVSTLTIQRTQQEDSAVYLCASSPPGQGLSNTQYFGPGTRLTVL.

This chain connects TRBV5-1 to TRBJ2-1; 9 bases line up with TRBD2. The CDR3 runs 15 residues. Germline V gives CDR1 SGHRS, CDR2 YFSETQ. V lost 7 bases, J lost 14 bases, and 19 bases stayed unmatched. The CDR3 sequence: CASRSGTSNTREEFF. The CDR3 region has the DNA TGCGCCAGCCGTTCCGGGACTAGCAACACTCGCGAGGAGTTCTTC.

The genes are TRBV28 and TRBJ1-1, with TRBD1 as a possible D gene (5 bases). V was cut by 3 bases and J by 1 base, with 15 bases left in between. Germline V gene lookup returns CDR1 MDHEN and CDR2 SYDVKM. This CDR3 is 16 amino acids long. The CDR3 DNA follows: TGTGCCAGCAGTTTCGGGGGGTGGCAGACGAACACTGAAGCTTTCTTT. It encodes CASSFGGWQTNTEAFF. Full variable domain (outside the CDR3, taken from reference TRBV28 and TRBJ1-1): DVKVTQSSRYLVKRTGEKVFLECVQDMDHENMFWYRQDPGLGLRLIYFSYDVKMKEKGDIPEGYSVSREKKERFSLILESASTNQTSMYLCASSFGGWQTNTEAFFGQGTRLTVV.

The chain recombines TRBV7-8 with TRBJ1-5; D possibly corresponds to TRBD1 (6 bases). The CDR3 runs to 15 residues. Germline CDR1 and CDR2: SGHVS and FQNEAQ. V lost 5 bases, J lost 7 bases, and 18 bases lay in between. The CDR3 loop is CASSQQQGSRQPQHF. Here the CDR3 DNA reads TGTGCCAGCAGCCAGCAGCAGGGGTCCAGACAGCCCCAGCATTTT.

V is TRBV28 and J is TRBJ1-1; D is ambiguous. Trimming pared 9 bases from V and 0 bases from J, leaving 14 bases between. In germline, CDR1 is MDHEN, CDR2 SYDVKM. The CDR3 sequence is 14 residues long. The CDR3 DNA reads as TGTGCCAGTCAAACTGGACTGATGAACACTGAAGCTTTCTTT. It codes for CASQTGLMNTEAFF.

The chain combines TRBV12-5 with TRBJ2-2, with 8 positions matching TRBD1. The V segment lost 1 base and the J segment 6 bases; nucleotides outside the gene matches: 7. CDR1 is LGHNT, CDR2 FRNRAP, per germline. The CDR3 spans 16 residues. The CDR3 reads CASGLARTGRAGELFF. DNA for the CDR3: TGTGCTAGTGGTTTGGCCCGGACAGGGCGGGCCGGGGAGCTGTTTTTT.

The chain carries TRBV28 and TRBJ2-1, with 12 bases identical to TRBD2. J gave up 7 bases and V 5 bases, and 12 bases lay outside the gene matches. This CDR3 is built from 17 residues. Germline V gene lookup returns CDR1 MDHEN and CDR2 SYDVKM. The CDR3, as DNA: TGTGCCAGCAGTCCACCTCGACTAGCGGGAGTTCGGAATGAGCAGTTCTTC. Its translation is CASSPPRLAGVRNEQFF.

This clone has only a few counts. The rearrangement links TRBV12-2 to TRBJ2-7; the table's D call, TRBD2, was not checked against the DNA. TRBV12-2 is a pseudogene. The CDR3 has 15 residues. The DNA of the CDR3 is TGTGCAAGTCGCTTAGCGGTGATCGGGAGCTACGAGCAGTACTTC. Amino acid sequence: CASRLAVIGSYEQYF.

The chain is built from TRBV5-4 and TRBJ2-2; TRBD2 matches 11 bases. Trimming cost V 4 bases and J 4 bases; bases outside gene matches: 12. The V gene's germline CDR1 is SGHNT and CDR2 YYREEE (reference sequence). CDR3 size: 18 residues. CDR3 loop: CASSPTGGLADFTGELFF. CDR3 DNA: TGTGCCAGCAGCCCCACGGGGGGACTAGCGGATTTCACCGGGGAGCTGTTTTTT.

This clone turned up a few times. The chain links TRBV6-1 to TRBJ2-7, with 7 bases that match TRBD1. This CDR3 spans 13 amino acids. J was trimmed by 3 bases and V by 7 bases; bases with no gene match: 6. CDR1 is MNHNS, CDR2 SASEGT, per germline. The CDR3 coding sequence is TGTGCCAGCACTCCGGACAGGCTCTACGAGCAGTACTTC. The encoded protein is CASTPDRLYEQYF.

The rearrangement links TRBV30 to TRBJ2-5; D might be TRBD2 (5 bases). Per the germline V gene, CDR1 is GTSNPN and CDR2 is SVGIG (reference sequence). CDR3 length: 13 residues. V dropped 2 bases and J dropped 2 bases, with 9 bases sitting between them. The CDR3 here is CAWSRRIQETQYF. CDR3 in DNA: TGTGCCTGGAGTAGGAGGATACAAGAGACCCAGTACTTC.

The CDR3 is CASSQGGTTSYEQYF. CDR3 coding DNA: TGCGCCAGCAGCCAAGGTGGGACAACCTCCTACGAGCAGTACTTC. This chain connects TRBV4-1 to TRBJ2-7; weak D call: TRBD1 (6 bases). CDR1 and CDR2 (germline): MGHRA, YSYEKL. Trimming cost V 1 base and J 0 bases, with 10 bases left between them. CDR3 length: 15 residues.

The chain carries TRBV7-3 and TRBJ2-7; TRBD1 matches 7 bases. V lost 5 bases to trimming and J lost 5 bases; unmatched junction nucleotides: 6. Germline-derived CDR1 and CDR2 are SGHTA and FQGTGA. The CDR3 extends over 13 amino acids. As DNA, the CDR3 is TGTGCCAGCAGCCCTCGGACAGGACACGAGCAGTACTTC. Translation: CASSPRTGHEQYF.

V usage is TRBV6-1 and J usage is TRBJ1-1; no reliable D call. V was trimmed by 6 bases and J by 1 base, leaving 12 bases between them. Per the germline V gene, CDR1 is MNHNS and CDR2 is SASEGT. This CDR3 region has 14 residues. DNA for the CDR3: TGTGCCAGCAGGCGGGATATTTCGAACACTGAAGCTTTCTTT. Translation gives CASRRDISNTEAFF.

The CDR3 here is CASTVWSGELFF. CDR3 in DNA: TGTGCCAGCACGGTGTGGTCCGGGGAGCTGTTTTTT. The chain carries TRBV2 and TRBJ2-2; no reliable D call. The CDR3 has 12 residues. V shed 7 bases and J shed 6 bases, with 9 bases lying between them. Germline V lookup: CDR1 SNHLY, CDR2 FYNNEI. Full variable domain (rest looked up from reference TRBV2 and TRBJ2-2): EPEVTQTPSHQVTQMGQEVILRCVPISNHLYFYWYRQILGQKVEFLVSFYNNEISEKSEIFDDQFSVERPDGSNFTLKIRSTKLEDSAMYFCASTVWSGELFFGEGSRLTVL.

The chain uses TRBV21-1 and TRBJ2-1; TRBD2 is the table's D call, not checked against the DNA. TRBV21-1 is recorded as a pseudogene. The CDR3 is made up of 18 amino acids. The CDR3 nucleotides are TGTGCCAGCAGCAAAGCGGTAAGCGGGAGGGCCCCCTACAATGAGCAGTTCTTC. Translated: CASSKAVSGRAPYNEQFF.

This clone was picked up a small number of times. The chain joins TRBV28 to TRBJ1-2; D not resolved. Trimming took off 0 bases at V and 2 bases at J, with 7 bases between the two ends. CDR3 size: 14 residues. Germline values: CDR1 MDHEN, CDR2 SYDVKM. The CDR3 loop is CASSLWRENYGYTF. The CDR3, as DNA: TGTGCCAGCAGTTTATGGAGGGAAAACTATGGCTACACCTTC.

The rearrangement links TRBV2 to TRBJ1-3; D is unclear. This CDR3 region has 15 residues. Germline loops: CDR1 SNHLY, CDR2 FYNNEI. With 6 bases removed from V and 0 bases from J, the gap between germline ends came to 12 bases. For the CDR3, the DNA is TGTGCCAGCAGAACCGGGTCATTCTCTGGAAACACCATATATTTT. As protein: CASRTGSFSGNTIYF.

This clone was observed a few times. Different DNA sequences within this sample yield the same CDR3. The J gene is TRBJ1-4, the V gene TRBV10-2; possible D gene TRBD1, 6 bases. Deletions cut 6 bases from V and 8 bases from J, with 10 bases between. CDR3 length equals 12 residues. Germline CDR1 and CDR2: WSHSY and SAAADI. In DNA, the CDR3 is TGCGCCAGCAGACAGGGAGGGGAAAAACTGTTTTTT. Encoded protein: CASRQGGEKLFF.

The chain combines TRBV7-3 with TRBJ2-7; 13 bases are a match to TRBD2. Germline V gives CDR1 SGHTA, CDR2 FQGTGA. Losses at the gene ends were 3 bases for V and 7 bases for J; bases not matched to a gene: 9. The CDR3 has 16 amino acids. CDR3: CASSLLGLAGTGEQYF. For the CDR3, the DNA is TGTGCCAGCAGCTTGCTGGGACTAGCGGGAACGGGGGAGCAGTACTTC.

As DNA, the CDR3 is TGTGCCAGCAGCCGAACAGGGAAAAACACTGAAGCTTTCTTT. Residues: CASSRTGKNTEAFF. The chain recombines TRBV16 with TRBJ1-1; D may be TRBD1 (6 bases). Germline V gives CDR1 KGHSY, CDR2 FQNENV. V lost 4 bases to trimming and J lost 2 bases, with 11 bases between them. The CDR3 length is 14 residues.